These 27 T cell receptor beta chains share one sample of origin, sequenced in a study of blood T cell repertoires in COVID-19. Assay used: immunoSEQ multiplex PCR; TCRdb lists only in-frame clones, some missing. Seen here are over 85,000 clones, more than 75% observed once, and the top ten hold 9.5% to 10%. Sequenced sample: peripheral blood. The origin of the receptors is a man between 60 and 75 years old with active or convalescent COVID-19.

This chain connects TRBV7-2 to TRBJ2-1; the D gene is possibly TRBD2 (6 bases). Germline CDR1 and CDR2: SGHTA and FQGNSA. The CDR3 has 14 residues. V was shortened by 0 bases and J by 14 bases, with 17 bases between the two germline ends. The CDR3 is CASSLAHVGTAKFF. Here the CDR3 DNA reads TGTGCCAGCAGCTTAGCACATGTAGGGACTGCAAAGTTCTTC.

The genes are TRBV6-5 and TRBJ2-3; TRBD2 might be the D (5 bases). Trimming took 6 bases from V and 9 from J, leaving 16 bases between them. Germline V gene sequence: CDR1 MNHEY, CDR2 SVGAGI. This CDR3 is 13 amino acids long. CDR3 DNA: TGTGCCAGCAGACTCTTCTCGACGGGGACGCAGTATTTT. This translates into CASRLFSTGTQYF.

This clone was found a few times. The chain carries TRBV9 and TRBJ2-2, with D tentatively TRBD1 (5 bases). Trimming shortened V by 3 bases and J by 3 bases, and 9 bases separated the two germline ends. CDR1 SGDLS and CDR2 YYNGEE come from the germline V gene. The CDR3 consists of 14 residues. CDR3 in amino acids: CASSGDRHTGELFF. CDR3 sequence (DNA): TGTGCCAGCAGCGGAGACAGACACACCGGGGAGCTGTTTTTT.

This chain links TRBV23-1 with TRBJ1-1; D is undetermined. TRBV23-1 is an ORF, with its function uncertain. This CDR3 is built from 10 residues. Trimming removed 9 bases at V and 11 bases at J, with 13 bases between. CDR3 residues: CASPTSRAFF. CDR3 nucleotide sequence: TGCGCCAGTCCTACGAGTCGGGCTTTCTTT.

The chain is built from TRBV11-2 and TRBJ2-3; 7 nucleotides align to TRBD1. J gave up 7 bases and V 1 base, and 5 bases lay outside the gene matches. Germline-derived CDR1 and CDR2 are SGHAT and FQNNGV. CDR3 length: 14 residues. The CDR3 is CASSLGGQIYTQYF. For the CDR3, the DNA is TGTGCCAGCAGCTTAGGGGGACAGATCTATACGCAGTATTTT.

V is TRBV6-2 or TRBV6-3 and J is TRBJ1-1; TRBD1 matches 8 bases. Trimming at V came to 4 bases and at J to 0 bases, leaving 7 bases not matched to a gene. CDR1 and CDR2 from the germline V gene are MNHEY and SVGEGT. CDR3 size: 16 residues. CDR3 coding DNA: TGTGCCAGCAGTTTAACGACAGGGGAACTGAACACTGAAGCTTTCTTT. It is translated as CASSLTTGELNTEAFF.

The V call is TRBV29-1, the J call TRBJ1-2; D not certain. Germline CDR1 is SQVTM and CDR2 is ANQGSEA. V was clipped by 4 bases and J by 8 bases, with 8 bases between them. The CDR3 is made up of 10 amino acids. CDR3 DNA sequence: TGCAGCGTTGGAGCGGGAGGCTACACCTTC. The encoded protein is CSVGAGGYTF.

This chain connects TRBV21-1 to TRBJ2-3; the D call TRBD1 from the table was never checked on the DNA. TRBV21-1 is reported as a pseudogene. This CDR3 is 13 amino acids long. The CDR3 DNA sequence: TGTGCCAAGCATACACAGGGACAAGATACGCAGTATTTT. As protein: CAKHTQGQDTQYF.

The chain uses TRBV6-5 and TRBJ1-4; TRBD1 agrees at 8 bases. This CDR3 contains 15 residues. The germline V gene encodes CDR1 MNHEY and CDR2 SVGAGI. The trim removed 5 bases at V and 3 bases at J, leaving 5 bases unmatched. The CDR3 loop is CASSTYRGSNEKLFF. Here the CDR3 DNA reads TGTGCCAGCAGTACCTACAGGGGGTCTAATGAAAAACTGTTTTTT.

The V and J genes are TRBV3-1 (or the pseudogene TRBV3-2) and TRBJ2-1; TRBD2 might be the D (5 bases). Germline lookup yields CDR1 LGHDT and CDR2 YNNKEL (reference sequence). V dropped 2 bases and J dropped 5 bases, with 13 bases sitting between them. The CDR3 contains 15 residues. CDR3 sequence reads: CASSQPRIANNEQFF. The DNA for the CDR3 is TGTGCCAGCAGCCAACCACGAATAGCGAACAATGAGCAGTTCTTC.

The chain is built from TRBV7-9 and TRBJ1-6; D uncertain. CDR3 length: 14 residues. CDR1 is SEHNR, CDR2 FQNEAQ, per germline (reference sequence). The germline V and J ends were trimmed by 5 bases and 6 bases, with 11 bases remaining between them. The CDR3 region is CASSPSVFNSPLHF. In DNA form, the CDR3 reads TGTGCCAGCAGCCCTTCCGTCTTTAATTCACCCCTCCACTTT. Based on the CDR3 plus reference TRBV7-9 and TRBJ1-6, the full variable domain is DTGVSQNPRHKITKRGQNVTFRCDPISEHNRLYWYRQTLGQGPEFLTYFQNEAQLEKSRLLSDRFSAERPKGSFSTLEIQRTEQGDSAMYLCASSPSVFNSPLHFGNGTRLTVT.

This chain's CDR3 is CASSGQPNQPQHF. The CDR3, as DNA: TGTGCCAGTTCCGGACAGCCGAATCAGCCCCAGCATTTT. The chain employs TRBV19 and TRBJ1-5, with D possibly being TRBD1 (6 bases). V was pared by 8 bases and J by 4 bases, with 12 bases between. Germline loops: CDR1 LNHDA, CDR2 SQIVND (reference sequence). The CDR3 loop spans 13 amino acids.

This clone has just a few counts. The chain is built from TRBV28 and TRBJ2-7; TRBD2 aligns across 7 bases. Germline V CDR1 and CDR2: MDHEN, SYDVKM. The CDR3 consists of 12 residues. V shed 6 bases, J shed 5 bases, and the junction held 4 bases outside the gene matches. As DNA, the CDR3 is TGTGCCAGCAGCTTGACTAGCCACGAGCAGTACGTC. Residues: CASSLTSHEQYV.

The rearrangement uses TRBV2 and TRBJ2-5; 9 nucleotides agree with TRBD1. Germline CDR1 reads SNHLY; CDR2 reads FYNNEI. Trimming at V came to 3 bases and at J to 5 bases, leaving 4 bases not matched to a gene. The CDR3 runs to 14 residues. The CDR3 loop is CASSEDRGWETQYF. The DNA for the CDR3 is TGTGCCAGCAGTGAGGACAGGGGTTGGGAGACCCAGTACTTC.

In this sample, this clone turned up a few times. The chain combines TRBV29-1 with TRBJ2-1, with 7 bases aligning to TRBD1. Germline V gene lookup returns CDR1 SQVTM and CDR2 ANQGSEA. The CDR3 spans 16 residues. V was clipped by 7 bases and J by 4 bases; unmatched bases: 16. The CDR3 sequence is CSAPPETGDIYNEQFF. CDR3 in DNA: TGCAGCGCTCCTCCTGAAACAGGGGATATTTACAATGAGCAGTTCTTC.

V and J are TRBV2 and TRBJ2-1; 8 bases line up with TRBD2. Germline lookup yields CDR1 SNHLY and CDR2 FYNNEI. V lost 2 bases to trimming and J lost 5 bases; unmatched junction nucleotides: 11. The length of the CDR3 is 17 residues. In DNA form, the CDR3 reads TGTGCCAGCAGTGAATCCGGCGGGAGGAATTACAACAATGAGCAGTTCTTC. Protein product: CASSESGGRNYNNEQFF.

This clone was seen just once. V gene TRBV27 combines with J gene TRBJ2-1; 13 nucleotides agree with TRBD2. The length of the CDR3 is 16 residues. Germline assignment: CDR1 MNHEY and CDR2 SMNVEV (reference sequence). Unmatched junction bases numbered 11, after V lost 8 bases and J lost 7 bases. Here the CDR3 reads CASWGLAGLSGNEQFF. In DNA form, the CDR3 reads TGTGCCAGCTGGGGACTAGCGGGACTAAGCGGGAATGAGCAGTTCTTC.

The rearrangement joins TRBV6-1 to TRBJ2-3; TRBD1 agrees at 7 bases. The germline V gene encodes CDR1 MNHNS and CDR2 SASEGT. V lost 4 bases and J lost 3; bases outside the gene matches: 16. There are 18 residues in the CDR3. CDR3 region: CASSGRDSWAVRTDTQYF. CDR3 bases: TGTGCCAGCAGTGGCAGGGACAGCTGGGCAGTTCGGACAGATACGCAGTATTTT.

The chain combines TRBV5-1 with TRBJ2-3; D gene unclear. Germline CDR1 and CDR2: SGHRS and YFSETQ. The CDR3 contains 14 residues. Trimming stripped 0 bases from V and 2 bases from J, with 7 bases between. The CDR3 protein is CASSLGTNTDTQYF. Written as DNA, the CDR3 is TGCGCCAGCAGCTTGGGCACAAACACAGATACGCAGTATTTT.

The J gene is TRBJ2-1, the V gene TRBV19, with 13 bases fitting TRBD2. The V gene's germline CDR1 is LNHDA and CDR2 SQIVND (reference sequence). The CDR3 is 17 amino acids. The V and J ends lost 4 bases and 0 bases, in that order; junction bases with no gene match: 3. The CDR3 is CASSTTSGRFSYNEQFF. The CDR3 DNA is TGTGCCAGTAGTACGACTAGCGGGAGGTTCTCCTACAATGAGCAGTTCTTC.

The V gene is TRBV7-9, the J gene TRBJ2-1, with a weak D call TRBD2 (6 bases). Germline V CDR1 and CDR2: SEHNR, FQNEAQ (reference sequence). Trimming removed 1 base at V and 3 bases at J, with 7 bases between. This CDR3 is built from 14 residues. This CDR3 is CASSLVGGYNEQFF. The CDR3 DNA reads as TGTGCCAGCAGCTTAGTGGGAGGCTACAATGAGCAGTTCTTC.

The chain is built from TRBV28 and TRBJ2-1; 7 bases align to TRBD2. Germline V CDR1 and CDR2: MDHEN, SYDVKM. There are 16 residues in the CDR3. Losses at the gene ends were 5 bases for V and 0 bases for J; bases not matched to a gene: 7. The CDR3 loop is CASSGRVAGSYNEQFF. In DNA, the CDR3 is TGTGCCAGCAGTGGTCGTGTAGCGGGCTCCTACAATGAGCAGTTCTTC.

There are a few counts of this clone. The chain joins TRBV24-1 to TRBJ1-2; D may be TRBD1 (5 bases). The CDR3 runs 13 residues. Germline-derived CDR1 and CDR2 are KGHDR and SFDVKD. V lost 4 bases, J lost 8 bases, and 13 bases lay in between. CDR3 sequence: CATSEQENRGYTF. CDR3 bases: TGTGCCACCAGTGAACAGGAGAATCGGGGCTACACCTTC.

This clone was seen a few times. The chain links TRBV19 to TRBJ1-2; 7 bases fit TRBD1. The CDR3 runs 15 residues. Looked up from germline, CDR1 is LNHDA and CDR2 is SQIVND (reference sequence). V trimming: 5 bases; J trimming: 5 bases; junction bases outside the gene matches: 11. CDR3 DNA: TGTGCCAGTAGTTTATCCGGGACAGCGCGTTATGGCTACACCTTC. This gives the protein CASSLSGTARYGYTF.

The V and J genes are TRBV18 and TRBJ2-3; the match to TRBD1 covers 9 bases. The CDR3 consists of 15 residues. The germline gives CDR1 KGHSH, CDR2 LQKENI. Unmatched junction bases numbered 5, after V lost 3 bases and J lost 4 bases. The CDR3, as DNA: TGTGCCAGCTCACCTTCGGGACAGGGTGCAGATACGCAGTATTTT. Translated: CASSPSGQGADTQYF.

The V gene is TRBV4-2, the J gene TRBJ1-5, with D possibly TRBD1 on 6 matching bases. The CDR3 contains 16 residues. Germline lookup yields CDR1 LGHNA and CDR2 YNFKEQ. The V gene lost 4 bases and the J gene lost 3 bases, with 16 bases spanning the gap. The CDR3 loop is CASSLRGGSSNQPQHF. In DNA form, the CDR3 reads TGTGCCAGCAGCCTTAGGGGGGGGAGCTCCAATCAGCCCCAGCATTTT.

In its sample, this clone was seen a few times. V is TRBV7-8 and J is TRBJ1-2; 8 bases fit TRBD1. CDR1 SGHVS and CDR2 FQNEAQ come from the germline V gene. The CDR3 is 14 amino acids. Trimming took 4 bases from V and 5 from J; bases not matched to a gene: 6. In nucleotides, the CDR3 is TGTGCCAGCAGCTCCAGGGGGCGCCTGTATGGCTACACCTTC. The encoded protein is CASSSRGRLYGYTF.